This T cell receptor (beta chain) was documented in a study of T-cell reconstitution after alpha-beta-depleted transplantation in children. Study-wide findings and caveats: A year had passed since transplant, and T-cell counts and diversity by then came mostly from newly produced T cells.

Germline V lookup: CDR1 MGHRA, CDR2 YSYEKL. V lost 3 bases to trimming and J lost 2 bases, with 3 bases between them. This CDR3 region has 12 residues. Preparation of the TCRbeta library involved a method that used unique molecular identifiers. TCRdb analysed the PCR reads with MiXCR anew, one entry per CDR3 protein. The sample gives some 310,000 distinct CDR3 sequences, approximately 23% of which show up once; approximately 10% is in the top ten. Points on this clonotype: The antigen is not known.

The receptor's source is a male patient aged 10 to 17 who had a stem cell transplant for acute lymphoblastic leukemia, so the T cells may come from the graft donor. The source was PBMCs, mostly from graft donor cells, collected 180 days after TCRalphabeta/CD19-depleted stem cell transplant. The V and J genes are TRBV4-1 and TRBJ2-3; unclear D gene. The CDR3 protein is CASSQATDTQYF. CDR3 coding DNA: TGCGCCAGCAGCCAGGCCACAGATACGCAGTATTTT.